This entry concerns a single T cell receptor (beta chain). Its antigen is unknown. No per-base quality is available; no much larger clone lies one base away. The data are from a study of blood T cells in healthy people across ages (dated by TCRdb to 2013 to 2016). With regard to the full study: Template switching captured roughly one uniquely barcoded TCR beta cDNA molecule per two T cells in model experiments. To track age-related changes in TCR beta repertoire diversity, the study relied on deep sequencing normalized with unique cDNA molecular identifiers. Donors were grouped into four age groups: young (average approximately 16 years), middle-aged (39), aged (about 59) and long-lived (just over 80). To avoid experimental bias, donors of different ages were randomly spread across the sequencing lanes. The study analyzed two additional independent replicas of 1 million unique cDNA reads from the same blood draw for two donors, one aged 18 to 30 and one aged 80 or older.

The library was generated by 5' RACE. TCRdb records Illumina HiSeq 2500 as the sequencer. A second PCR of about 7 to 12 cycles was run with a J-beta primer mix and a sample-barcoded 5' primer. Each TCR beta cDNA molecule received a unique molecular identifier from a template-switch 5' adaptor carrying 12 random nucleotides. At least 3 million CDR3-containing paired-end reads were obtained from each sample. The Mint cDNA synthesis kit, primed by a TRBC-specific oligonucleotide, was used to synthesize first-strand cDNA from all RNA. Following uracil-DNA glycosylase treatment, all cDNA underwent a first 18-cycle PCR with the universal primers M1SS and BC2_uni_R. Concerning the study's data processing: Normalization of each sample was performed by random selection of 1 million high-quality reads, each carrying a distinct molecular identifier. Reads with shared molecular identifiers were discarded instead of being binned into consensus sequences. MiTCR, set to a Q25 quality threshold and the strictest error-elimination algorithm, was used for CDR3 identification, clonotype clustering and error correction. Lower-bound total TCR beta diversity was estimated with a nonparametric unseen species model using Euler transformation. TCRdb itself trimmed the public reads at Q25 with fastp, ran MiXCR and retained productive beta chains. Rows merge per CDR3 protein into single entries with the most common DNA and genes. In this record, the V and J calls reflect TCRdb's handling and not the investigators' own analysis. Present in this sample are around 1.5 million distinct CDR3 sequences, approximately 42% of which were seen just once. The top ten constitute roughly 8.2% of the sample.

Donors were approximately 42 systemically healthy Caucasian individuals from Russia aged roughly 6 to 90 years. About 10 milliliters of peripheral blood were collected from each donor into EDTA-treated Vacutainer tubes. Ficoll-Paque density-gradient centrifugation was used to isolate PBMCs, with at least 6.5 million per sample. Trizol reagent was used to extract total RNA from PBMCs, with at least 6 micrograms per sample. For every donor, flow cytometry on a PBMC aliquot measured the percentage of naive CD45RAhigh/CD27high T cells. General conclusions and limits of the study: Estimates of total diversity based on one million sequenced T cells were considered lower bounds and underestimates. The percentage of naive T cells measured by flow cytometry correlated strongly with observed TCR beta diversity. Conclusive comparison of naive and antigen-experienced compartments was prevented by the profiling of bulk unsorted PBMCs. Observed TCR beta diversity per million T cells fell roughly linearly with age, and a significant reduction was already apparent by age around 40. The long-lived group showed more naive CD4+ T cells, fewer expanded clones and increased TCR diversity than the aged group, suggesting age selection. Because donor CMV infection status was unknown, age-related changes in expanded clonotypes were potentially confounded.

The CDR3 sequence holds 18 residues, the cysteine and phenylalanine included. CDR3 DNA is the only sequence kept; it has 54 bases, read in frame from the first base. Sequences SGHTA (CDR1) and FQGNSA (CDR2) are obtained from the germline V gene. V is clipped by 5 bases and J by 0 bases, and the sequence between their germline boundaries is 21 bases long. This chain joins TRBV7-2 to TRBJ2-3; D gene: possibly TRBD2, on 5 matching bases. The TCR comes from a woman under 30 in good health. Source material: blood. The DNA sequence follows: TGTGCCAGCAGCACCACTCAACCTCCGCGGGTCAGCACAGATACGCAGTATTTT. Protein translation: CASSTTQPPRVSTDTQYF.